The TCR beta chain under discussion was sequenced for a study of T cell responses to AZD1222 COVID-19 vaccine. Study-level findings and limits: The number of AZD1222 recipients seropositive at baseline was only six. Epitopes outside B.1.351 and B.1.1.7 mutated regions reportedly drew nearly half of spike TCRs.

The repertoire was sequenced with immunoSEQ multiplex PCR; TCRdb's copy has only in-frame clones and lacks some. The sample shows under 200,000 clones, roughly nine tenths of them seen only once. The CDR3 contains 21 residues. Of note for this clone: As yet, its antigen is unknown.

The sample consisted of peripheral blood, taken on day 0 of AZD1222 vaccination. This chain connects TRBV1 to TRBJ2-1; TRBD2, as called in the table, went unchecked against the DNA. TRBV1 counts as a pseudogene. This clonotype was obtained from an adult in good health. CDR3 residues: CTSSRLLPSGGQSLLYNEQFF. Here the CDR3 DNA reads TGCACCAGCAGCCGACTTCTCCCTAGCGGGGGCCAGTCCTTGTTATACAATGAGCAGTTCTTC.